Below, 27 T cell receptor beta chains from the same sample are listed, as sequenced in a study of esophageal squamous cell carcinoma under preoperative chemotherapy. TCRdb itself ran the PCR reads through MiXCR, one entry per CDR3 protein. The repertoire has approximately 10,000 distinct CDR3 sequences, approximately 49% of them found once; the top ten carry 14%. Regarding time point: after preoperative PTX-NDP chemotherapy. The specimen was obtained from a patient given preoperative chemotherapy. These TCRs come from a human donor with esophageal squamous cell carcinoma. The donor label of this sample is uncertain.

This clonotype showed up many times. V and J are TRBV7-2 and TRBJ2-1; TRBD2 agrees at 8 bases. J lost 8 bases, V lost 1 base, and 7 bases had no gene match. This CDR3 is 15 amino acids long. Germline CDR1 reads SGHTA; CDR2 reads FQGNSA. CDR3 amino acids: CASSLEASGQDEQFF. In nucleotides, the CDR3 is TGTGCCAGCAGCTTAGAGGCTAGCGGGCAGGATGAGCAGTTCTTC.

A remark on this clonotype: At one boundary the junction diverges from the germline segment, which might be a read error. This chain uses TRBV10-3 with TRBJ2-1, with D perhaps TRBD2 (5 bases). Germline lookup yields CDR1 ENHRY and CDR2 SYGVKD. The CDR3 covers 13 residues. In DNA, the CDR3 is TGTGCCAAGGGTTGTGCGTACTCCGGGGAGCTGTTCTTC. Its protein product is CAKGCAYSGELFF.

Comments on this clonotype: Compared with germline, one end of the junction differs, possibly owing to a read error. J is TRBJ2-2 and V is TRBV6-1; 10 bases line up with TRBD1. This CDR3 has 16 residues. Germline values: CDR1 MNHNS, CDR2 SASEGT. The CDR3 protein is CASSGSGTGVSGTLYF. For the CDR3, the DNA is TGTGCCAGCAGTGGATCCGGGACAGGGGTATCCGGGACGCTGTATTTT.

This clonotype was detected many times. This chain uses TRBV6-5 with TRBJ2-1; D possibly corresponds to TRBD2 (5 bases). V lost 4 bases to trimming and J lost 7 bases, with 17 bases between them. CDR1 is MNHEY, CDR2 SVGAGI, per germline. The CDR3 runs 15 residues. As DNA, the CDR3 is TGTGCCAGCAGTTTCAGCGGCGGGCCGTTAAATGAGCAGTTCTTC. Encoded protein: CASSFSGGPLNEQFF.

Within the sample, this clonotype is large. The chain uses TRBV7-8 and TRBJ2-5; 8 nucleotides line up with TRBD2. Germline V gene lookup returns CDR1 SGHVS and CDR2 FQNEAQ. The CDR3 is made up of 14 amino acids. V gave up 5 bases and J gave up 4 bases; unmatched junction bases: 6. In DNA, the CDR3 is TGTGCCAGCAGCACAAGCGGGAGAGGAGAGACCCAGTACTTC. Its protein product is CASSTSGRGETQYF.

Note on this clonotype: The junction and the germline gene differ at one end; a read error may be behind it. CDR3 region: CAGGYGGRGPETQYF. Here the CDR3 DNA reads TGTGCCGGGGGGTACGGGGGCCGTGGCCCAGAGACGCAGTATTTC. This chain uses TRBV10-3 with TRBJ2-3; D could derive from TRBD1 or TRBD2 (6 bases each). This CDR3 spans 15 amino acids. Germline-derived CDR1 and CDR2 are ENHRY and SYGVKD.

The chain has TRBV6-5 and TRBJ2-7; TRBD1 aligns across 8 bases. This CDR3 comprises 14 residues. Trimming removed 2 bases from V and 6 bases from J; junction bases left unmatched: 6. CDR1 and CDR2 from the germline V gene are MNHEY and SVGAGI. The CDR3 spells CASSYARTGSEQYF. The CDR3 nucleotides are TGTGCCAGCAGTTACGCCAGGACAGGGAGCGAGCAGTACTTC.

Worth noting for this clonotype: This may come from a read error, since a much larger clone is one base off. The genes are TRBV6-1 and TRBJ1-5; D gene ambiguous. Germline V gives CDR1 MNHNS, CDR2 SASEGT. The CDR3 consists of 14 residues. Trimming took off 6 bases at V and 11 bases at J, with 20 bases between the two ends. The CDR3 reads CASSRGSTGESQHF. CDR3 in DNA: TGTGCCAGCAGCCGTGGATCCACGGGCGAGTCCCAGCATTTT.

For the CDR3, the DNA is TGTGCCAGCTTGAGAGGACAGGGAATCACTGAAGCTTTCTTT. Translated, it gives CASLRGQGITEAFF. The V and J genes are TRBV6-1 and TRBJ1-1; 8 positions match TRBD1. Germline V CDR1 and CDR2: MNHNS, SASEGT. There are 14 residues in the CDR3. Unmatched junction bases numbered 9, after V lost 8 bases and J lost 4 bases.

This clonotype was picked up many times. The rearrangement uses TRBV10-1 and TRBJ2-1; D not certain. The CDR3 spans 13 residues. The V end was cut by 2 bases, the J end by 8 bases, with 10 bases between. Germline values: CDR1 WNHNN, CDR2 SYGVQD (reference sequence). The CDR3 bases are TGCGCCAGCAGTGAGGACTGGTCGGATGAGCAGTTCTTC. Its protein product is CASSEDWSDEQFF.

This clonotype counts as medium-sized. The V call is TRBV27, the J call TRBJ2-4; TRBD1 matches 7 bases. CDR1 and CDR2 from the germline V gene are MNHEY and SMNVEV (reference sequence). CDR3 length equals 12 residues. With V trimmed by 10 bases and J by 5 bases, 5 bases remained unmatched. The CDR3 region is CATGQDQNIQYF. CDR3 sequence (DNA): TGTGCCACCGGACAGGACCAAAACATTCAGTACTTC.

The sample holds one count of this clonotype. The chain recombines TRBV5-1 with TRBJ2-2; 10 bases line up with TRBD2. This CDR3 comprises 19 residues. The germline CDR1 and CDR2 sequences are SGHRS and YFSETQ. Trimming at V came to 0 bases and at J to 5 bases, leaving 13 bases not matched to a gene. CDR3 DNA: TGCGCCAGCAGCTTGGCGGGGCCGCTAGCGGGAGAAGGAACCGGGGAGCTGTTTTTT. Its translation: CASSLAGPLAGEGTGELFF.

At least ten counts were recorded for this clonotype. The V and J genes are TRBV12-3 or TRBV12-4 and TRBJ2-3, with TRBD2 matching 13 bases. The CDR3 contains 15 residues. J was trimmed by 6 bases and V by 7 bases; bases with no gene match: 7. CDR3 sequence reads: CASTGLAGVADTQYF. In nucleotides, the CDR3 is TGTGCCAGCACCGGACTAGCGGGAGTGGCTGATACGCAGTATTTT.

This clonotype was recorded a few times. The chain combines TRBV10-2 with TRBJ1-2; D perhaps matches TRBD1 (5 bases). The length of the CDR3 is 13 residues. The ends were cut back, 2 bases at V and 7 bases at J, with 11 bases in the middle. Germline CDR1 is WSHSY and CDR2 is SAAADI. The CDR3 loop reads CASSEGRQGGYTF. The CDR3 DNA is TGCGCCAGCAGTGAGGGACGCCAGGGTGGCTACACCTTC.

This clonotype was seen ten or more times. J is TRBJ2-2 and V is TRBV6-5; weak D call: TRBD1 (6 bases). The CDR3 extends over 14 amino acids. V was clipped by 9 bases and J by 0 bases, with 11 bases between them. The germline V gene has CDR1 MNHEY and CDR2 SVGAGI. The CDR3 loop is CASVRGANTGELFF. CDR3 in DNA: TGTGCCAGTGTCAGGGGCGCGAACACCGGGGAGCTGTTTTTT.

J is TRBJ2-7 and V is TRBV20-1; TRBD1 aligns across 7 bases. This CDR3 comprises 14 residues. Germline-derived CDR1 and CDR2 are DFQATT and SNEGSKA (reference sequence). With 6 bases clipped from V and 6 bases from J, the junction kept 14 bases outside the gene matches. CDR3 sequence: CSANEPTGKSEQYF. In DNA form, the CDR3 reads TGCAGTGCAAATGAGCCGACAGGGAAGTCCGAGCAGTACTTC.

This clonotype rates as medium-sized. In DNA form, the CDR3 reads TGTGCCAGCAGTGATCTAGCCCAAACCTACAATGAGCAGTTCTTC. Protein product: CASSDLAQTYNEQFF. The chain employs TRBV27 and TRBJ2-1; a possible D gene is TRBD2 (5 bases). Germline CDR1 is MNHEY and CDR2 is SMNVEV (reference sequence). This CDR3 region has 15 residues. V gave up 5 bases and J gave up 2 bases, with 13 bases separating them.

This clonotype was seen a single time. The gene calls are TRBV7-6 and TRBJ2-3; D not certain. Germline V lookup: CDR1 SGHVS, CDR2 FNYEAQ. The V end lost 1 base, the J end lost 5 bases, and 13 bases lay between the germline ends. The CDR3 sequence is 15 residues long. CDR3 bases: TGTGCCAGCAGCTTAGGTCTGGGAACCAAAGATACGCAGTATTTT. Its protein is CASSLGLGTKDTQYF.

The sample holds many counts of this clonotype. The CDR3 is CASSFLEEQFF. DNA for the CDR3: TGTGCCAGCAGTTTCCTTGAAGAGCAGTTCTTC. The J gene is TRBJ2-1, the V gene TRBV12-3 or TRBV12-4; no clear D gene. The CDR3 is made up of 11 amino acids. V was cut by 3 bases and J by 10 bases, with 7 bases left in between.

This clonotype is judged medium-sized. The genes are TRBV5-4 and TRBJ2-3; D is ambiguous. The CDR3 totals 15 residues. The V gene's germline CDR1 is SGHNT and CDR2 YYREEE (reference sequence). Trimming cost V 10 bases and J 2 bases, with 20 bases left between them. The CDR3 here is CAFRAEYTSTDTQYF. DNA for the CDR3: TGTGCCTTCCGGGCAGAATATACTTCCACAGATACGCAGTATTTT. Complete variable domain (other parts from reference TRBV5-4 and TRBJ2-3): ETGVTQSPTHLIKTRGQQVTLRCSSQSGHNTVSWYQQALGQGPQFIFQYYREEENGRGNFPPRFSGLQFPNYSSELNVNALELDDSALYLCAFRAEYTSTDTQYFGPGTRLTVL.

Regarding this clonotype: At one end the junction does not follow the germline gene, possibly because of a read error. The CDR3 nucleotides are TGTGCCGCGAGGTACGGAGGCGGAGACCCAGATACCCAGTATTTT. Translation: CAARYGGGDPDTQYF. The rearrangement joins TRBV6-5 to TRBJ2-3, with D perhaps matching TRBD2 (5 bases). The CDR3 is 15 residues long. Germline-derived CDR1 and CDR2 are MNHEY and SVGAGI.

Many counts were recorded for this clonotype. The rearrangement uses TRBV6-5 and TRBJ1-1; D is uncertain. The CDR3 sequence is 11 residues long. The germline V and J ends were trimmed by 2 bases and 6 bases, with 4 bases remaining between them. Germline V lookup: CDR1 MNHEY, CDR2 SVGAGI. The DNA for the CDR3 is TGTGCCAGCAGTTACGGCTCTGAAGCTTTCTTT. Its translation: CASSYGSEAFF.

This clonotype turned up a few times. This rearrangement joins TRBV7-2 to TRBJ2-1; 9 bases fit TRBD2. The CDR3 is 16 amino acids. With 5 bases clipped from V and 1 base from J, the junction kept 6 bases outside the gene matches. Germline CDR1 SGHTA, CDR2 FQGNSA. CDR3 region: CASSRSGRRSYNEQFF. The CDR3 DNA sequence: TGTGCCAGCAGCCGTAGCGGGAGAAGGTCCTACAATGAGCAGTTCTTC. Full variable domain (missing parts from reference TRBV7-2 and TRBJ2-1): GAGVSQSPSNKVTEKGKDVELRCDPISGHTALYWYRQSLGQGLEFLIYFQGNSAPDKSGLPSDRFSAERTGGSVSTLTIQRTQQEDSAVYLCASSRSGRRSYNEQFFGPGTRLTVL.

The V and J genes are TRBV7-2 and TRBJ2-1; TRBD1 matches at 7 bases. The DNA end is a closer match to TRBJ2-5, so the J assignment may be wrong. The CDR3 loop spans 14 amino acids. Germline CDR1 reads SGHTA; CDR2 reads FQGNSA. The chain's CDR3 is CASSITGTEETQYF. DNA for the CDR3: TGTGCCAGCAGCATAACCGGGACAGAAGAGACCCAGTACTTC.

This clonotype turned up a few times. The chain is built from TRBV27 and TRBJ2-1; D may be TRBD1 (6 bases). The J call may be mistaken, given a closer DNA end match to TRBJ2-5. The length of the CDR3 is 14 residues. Germline CDR1 is MNHEY and CDR2 is SMNVEV (reference sequence). The CDR3 nucleotides read TGTGCCAGCGGGATACAGGGAATCCAAGAGACCCAGTACTTC. Protein: CASGIQGIQETQYF.

Details on this clonotype: Compared with germline, one end of the junction differs, possibly owing to a read error. The rearrangement uses TRBV6-5 and TRBJ2-3; 8 bases match TRBD2. The CDR3 sequence is 15 residues long. Germline-derived CDR1 and CDR2 are MNHEY and SVGAGI. CDR3 in amino acids: CASTSGGSGAETQYF. CDR3 sequence (DNA): TGTGCCAGCACTTCCGGGGGTAGCGGGGCAGAGACGCAGTATTTT.

The chain carries TRBV30 and TRBJ2-1; the D is unclear. Germline CDR1 and CDR2: GTSNPN and SVGIG (reference sequence). The CDR3 contains 14 residues. Trimming removed 0 bases from V and 4 bases from J, with 10 bases in between. The CDR3 spells CAWSVQSAYNEQFF. The CDR3 coding sequence is TGTGCCTGGAGTGTACAGTCAGCATACAATGAGCAGTTCTTC.